A selection of T cell receptor beta chains follows, all from one sample in a study of blood T cell repertoires in COVID-19. Assay: immunoSEQ multiplex PCR; the TCRdb copy retains only in-frame clones and omits some. The table has 160,000 or so clones, approximately 81% seen once. Sequences were obtained from PBMCs or T cells enriched from blood (not recorded which). The receptors derive from a woman aged 45-65 years who had recovered from COVID-19. Each CDR3 is given with its conserved first and last residue. Each record gives: CDR3 protein, CDR3 DNA, V gene, D gene, J gene, clone size. The D gene is left open where the match is weak. Only some rows state a clone size, as once, few, many or a class for expanded clones.

CASSASWGGAYGYTF,TGTGCCAGCAGCGCTTCCTGGGGAGGGGCCTATGGCTACACCTTC,TRBV9,-,TRBJ1-2,few
CAITSGGETQYF,TGTGCCATCACCAGCGGGGGGGAGACCCAGTACTTC,TRBV10-3,TRBD2,TRBJ2-5,few
CASSPRVPWETQYF,TGTGCCAGCAGCCCTCGAGTCCCTTGGGAGACCCAGTACTTC,TRBV7-3,-,TRBJ2-5,-
CASNSRGGTGELFF,TGTGCCAGCAATTCTAGGGGGGGGACCGGGGAGCTGTTTTTT,TRBV2,-,TRBJ2-2,few
CASSFTGLYEQYF,TGTGCCAGCAGCTTTACAGGGCTGTACGAGCAGTACTTC,TRBV11-1,-,TRBJ2-7,few
CASSRTSGSWYEQYF,TGTGCCAGCAGCAGAACTAGCGGGAGTTGGTACGAGCAGTACTTC,TRBV5-6,TRBD2,TRBJ2-7,-
CSAGESGYGYTF,TGCAGCGCGGGCGAGTCGGGCTATGGCTACACCTTC,TRBV29-1,-,TRBJ1-2,-
CASSAALTGTGETQYF,TGCGCCAGCAGCGCTGCTCTTACAGGGACAGGAGAGACCCAGTACTTC,TRBV4-3,TRBD1,TRBJ2-5,-
CASSSPLPINEQFF,TGTGCCAGCAGTTCCCCCCTCCCTATCAATGAGCAGTTCTTC,TRBV28,-,TRBJ2-1,-
CASSVEGNYGYTF,TGTGCCAGCAGCGTGGAGGGTAACTATGGCTACACCTTC,TRBV9,-,TRBJ1-2,once
CASLLRDWLNEQFF,TGTGCCAGCCTCCTCCGGGACTGGCTCAATGAGCAGTTCTTC,TRBV6-5,-,TRBJ2-1,-
CASSLDGVQNTEAFF,TGCGCCAGCAGCTTGGACGGGGTTCAGAACACTGAAGCTTTCTTT,TRBV5-1,-,TRBJ1-1,-
CASSQIDRGGQPQHF,TGCGCCAGCAGCCAGATAGACAGGGGAGGTCAGCCCCAGCATTTT,TRBV4-1,TRBD1,TRBJ1-5,-
CSSTEDYGYTF,TGCAGTAGTACTGAGGACTATGGCTACACCTTC,TRBV20-1,-,TRBJ1-2,-
CASSIATGTGRLKYEQYF,TGTGCCAGTAGTATAGCTACCGGGACAGGACGTCTTAAATACGAGCAGTACTTC,TRBV19,TRBD1,TRBJ2-7,-
CASRNRATDTQYF,TGTGCCAGCAGAAATAGAGCCACAGATACGCAGTATTTT,TRBV6-5,-,TRBJ2-3,-
CASSHPLYGNTEAFF,TGTGCCAGCAGTCATCCGCTTTACGGGAACACTGAAGCTTTCTTT,TRBV6-2/TRBV6-3,-,TRBJ1-1,-
CASSRGRESTEAFF,TGTGCCAGCAGCCGTGGGAGGGAGAGCACTGAAGCTTTCTTT,TRBV6-5,-,TRBJ1-1,-
CASSVIAGAGLEQFF,TGTGCCAGCAGCGTTATAGCGGGCGCCGGTTTAGAGCAGTTCTTC,TRBV7-8,TRBD2,TRBJ2-1,-
CASSTPDRFGGYTF,TGTGCCAGTAGTACCCCCGACAGGTTCGGAGGCTACACCTTC,TRBV19,-,TRBJ1-2,once
CASSFGDRNYGYTF,TGTGCCAGCAGTTTCGGGGACAGGAACTATGGCTACACCTTC,TRBV28,TRBD1,TRBJ1-2,-
CASSYLGGRGYTF,TGTGCCAGCAGTTACTTGGGGGGACGCGGCTACACCTTC,TRBV6-2/TRBV6-3,-,TRBJ1-2,-
CAISISGREDTQYF,TGTGCCATCAGTATTAGCGGGAGGGAGGATACGCAGTATTTT,TRBV10-3,TRBD2,TRBJ2-3,-
CASSSGQAAYQPQHF,TGTGCCAGCAGTTCGGGACAGGCGGCTTATCAGCCCCAGCATTTT,TRBV27,TRBD1,TRBJ1-5,-
CAISWDSKNTEAFF,TGTGCCATCAGCTGGGACAGTAAGAACACTGAAGCTTTCTTT,TRBV10-3,TRBD1,TRBJ1-1,-
CASTTGDGGQPQHF,TGTGCCAGCACCACAGGGGATGGCGGACAGCCCCAGCATTTT,TRBV2,TRBD1,TRBJ1-5,-
CASSVRQVSGANVLTF,TGCGCCAGCAGTGTCCGGCAGGTCTCTGGGGCCAACGTCCTGACTTTC,TRBV10-2,-,TRBJ2-6,once
CASSQGVSTEAFF,TGTGCCAGCAGTCAGGGGGTGAGCACTGAAGCTTTCTTT,TRBV6-5,TRBD1,TRBJ1-1,-
CASSPGGLGYTF,TGTGCCAGCAGCCCCGGGGGTTTGGGCTACACCTTC,TRBV14,-,TRBJ1-2,-
CASVLAGGSYEQYF,TGTGCCAGCGTCCTAGCGGGAGGCTCCTACGAGCAGTACTTC,TRBV28,TRBD2,TRBJ2-7,-
CASSAQGAHSPLHF,TGTGCCAGCAGTGCCCAGGGGGCACATTCACCCCTCCACTTT,TRBV2,TRBD1,TRBJ1-6,-
CASSLASGRSQETQYF,TGTGCCAGCAGCTTAGCCAGCGGGAGATCTCAAGAGACCCAGTACTTC,TRBV7-2,TRBD2,TRBJ2-5,-
CASSLRGQGDEKLFF,TGTGCCAGCAGCTTGAGGGGACAGGGAGACGAAAAACTGTTTTTT,TRBV5-6,TRBD1,TRBJ1-4,-
CASSSGQASSYEQYF,TGTGCCAGCAGTTCGGGACAGGCGAGCTCCTACGAGCAGTACTTC,TRBV28,TRBD1,TRBJ2-7,-
CASSIHGSNQPQHF,TGTGCCAGTAGTATCCACGGTAGCAATCAGCCCCAGCATTTT,TRBV19,-,TRBJ1-5,-
CASSLVGSNTDTQYF,TGTGCCAGCAGCTTAGTCGGGAGCAACACAGATACGCAGTATTTT,TRBV7-9,-,TRBJ2-3,-
CASSASAGANNSPLHF,TGTGCCAGCAGCGCAAGCGCGGGGGCTAATAATTCACCCCTCCACTTT,TRBV5-4,-,TRBJ1-6,-
CASSRGQGLGAGELFF,TGTGCCAGCAGCCGAGGACAGGGTTTGGGGGCCGGGGAGCTGTTTTTT,TRBV3-1/TRBV3-2,TRBD1,TRBJ2-2,-
CASSKGTVGTGELFF,TGTGCCAGCAGCAAAGGGACAGTGGGCACCGGGGAGCTGTTTTTT,TRBV7-2,TRBD1,TRBJ2-2,-